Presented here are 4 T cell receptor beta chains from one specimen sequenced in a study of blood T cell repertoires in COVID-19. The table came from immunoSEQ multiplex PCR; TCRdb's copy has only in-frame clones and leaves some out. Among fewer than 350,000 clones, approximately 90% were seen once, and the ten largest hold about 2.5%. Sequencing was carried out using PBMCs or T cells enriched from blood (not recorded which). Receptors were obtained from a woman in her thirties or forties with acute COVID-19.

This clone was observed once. The CDR3: CASSPSGRGGYGEPQHF. The DNA for the CDR3 is TGTGCCAGCAGCCCATCGGGAAGGGGGGGATACGGAGAGCCCCAGCATTTT. This chain connects TRBV21-1 to TRBJ1-5. TRBV21-1 is assigned pseudogene status. The CDR3 totals 17 residues.

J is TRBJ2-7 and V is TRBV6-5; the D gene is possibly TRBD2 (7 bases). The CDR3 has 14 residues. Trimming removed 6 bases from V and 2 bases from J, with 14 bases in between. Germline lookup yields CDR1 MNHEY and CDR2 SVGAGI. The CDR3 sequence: CASSVRGLTYEQYF. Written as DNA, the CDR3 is TGTGCCAGCAGCGTGCGGGGGCTCACCTACGAGCAGTACTTC.

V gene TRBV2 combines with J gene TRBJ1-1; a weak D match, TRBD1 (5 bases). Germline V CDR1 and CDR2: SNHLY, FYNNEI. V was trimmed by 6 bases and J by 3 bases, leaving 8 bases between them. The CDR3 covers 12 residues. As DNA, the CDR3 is TGTGCCAGCAGGGGGGGGGACACTGAAGCTTTCTTT. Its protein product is CASRGGDTEAFF.

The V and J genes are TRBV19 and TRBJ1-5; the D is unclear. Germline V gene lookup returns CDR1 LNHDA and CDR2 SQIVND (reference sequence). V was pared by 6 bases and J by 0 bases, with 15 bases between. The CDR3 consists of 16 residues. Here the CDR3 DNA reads TGTGCCAGTAGCCCACAGACGGTCTATAGCAATCAGCCCCAGCATTTT. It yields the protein CASSPQTVYSNQPQHF.